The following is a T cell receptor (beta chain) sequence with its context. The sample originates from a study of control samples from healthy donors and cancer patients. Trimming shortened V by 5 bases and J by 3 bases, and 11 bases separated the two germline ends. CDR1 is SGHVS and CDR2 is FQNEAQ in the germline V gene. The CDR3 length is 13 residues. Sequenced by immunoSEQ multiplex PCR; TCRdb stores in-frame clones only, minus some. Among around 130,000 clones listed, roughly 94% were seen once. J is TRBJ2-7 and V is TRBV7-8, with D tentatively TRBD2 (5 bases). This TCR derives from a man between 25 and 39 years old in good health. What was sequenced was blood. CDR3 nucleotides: TGTGCCAGCAGCGTAGAACGGGGCTACGAGCAGTACTTC. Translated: CASSVERGYEQYF.